A single sample is the source of the 15 T cell receptor beta chains below, sequenced in a study of prognosis after radiotherapy for stage I lung cancer. Genomic DNA yielded TCR beta CDR3, amplified by two-round multiplex PCR. It was primers specific to each TRBV and TRBJ gene that first-round PCR used. Each CDR3 protein gets one entry after TCRdb re-called the multiplex PCR reads with MiXCR. The sample has around 59,000 distinct CDR3 sequences; around 27% are singletons. Source: PBMCs, taken before or after stereotactic body radiation therapy (not recorded which). The origin of the receptors is a donor over 45 with non-small cell lung cancer.

For this clonotype: With a much larger clone just one base away, this may be a read error. The chain combines TRBV5-8 with TRBJ2-1; D not resolved. Per germline, CDR1 SGHTS and CDR2 YDEGEE. This CDR3 is built from 13 residues. V was trimmed by 9 bases and J by 6 bases, leaving 16 bases between them. The CDR3 DNA sequence: TGTGCCAACAGTTTTGACGGAGTCAATGAGCAGTTCTTC. It is translated as CANSFDGVNEQFF.

Remarks on this clonotype: This likely comes from a read error, as the CDR3 has no conserved phenylalanine or tryptophan at its end. The chain links TRBV20-1 to TRBJ1-2, with 8 bases that match TRBD1. J gave up 10 bases and V 1 base, and 8 bases lay outside the gene matches. The germline CDR1 and CDR2 sequences are DFQATT and SNEGSKA (reference sequence). The CDR3 is made up of 13 amino acids. The CDR3 nucleotides are TGCAGTGCTAGAGCCGGACAGGGCAGTGACTACACCTTA. This sequence encodes CSARAGQGSDYTL.

This clonotype showed up many times. The V gene is TRBV12-3 or TRBV12-4, the J gene TRBJ1-4; 8 bases line up with TRBD1. The CDR3 is 18 amino acids. J was trimmed by 0 bases and V by 3 bases; bases with no gene match: 9. The CDR3 DNA reads as TGTGCCAGCAGTTTTCAGGGGACAGGACAGACAACTAATGAAAAACTGTTTTTT. Translated: CASSFQGTGQTTNEKLFF.

This clonotype occurred many times. One junction end does not reproduce the germline sequence, and a read error may be involved. This chain links TRBV20-1 with TRBJ2-1, with D perhaps matching TRBD1 or TRBD2 (5 bases each). CDR1 and CDR2 (germline): DFQATT, SNEGSKA (reference sequence). The CDR3 spans 15 residues. CDR3 coding DNA: TGCGGTGCTAGCCCTGACAGCGGCCACTACAATGAGCAGTTCTTC. Encoded protein: CGASPDSGHYNEQFF.

This clonotype was detected many times. The chain recombines TRBV3-1 with TRBJ2-5; 11 nucleotides line up with TRBD2. J lost 1 base, V lost 4 bases, and 5 bases had no gene match. From germline, CDR1 is LGHDT and CDR2 YNNKEL (reference sequence). CDR3 length: 16 residues. CDR3: CASSLGLAGPQETQYF. The DNA of the CDR3 is TGTGCCAGCAGCCTCGGACTAGCGGGTCCCCAAGAGACCCAGTACTTC.

This clonotype occurred many times. The CDR3 protein is CASSQDKGDTQYF. The CDR3 region has the DNA TGCGCCAGCAGCCAAGATAAGGGAGATACGCAGTATTTT. This chain uses TRBV4-1 with TRBJ2-3; no reliable D call. This CDR3 spans 13 amino acids. Germline-derived CDR1 and CDR2 are MGHRA and YSYEKL. Between the trimmed V and J ends, which lost 0 bases and 5 bases, there was a span of 6 bases.

CDR3 protein: CASSPRGGKSRRNQPQHF. The CDR3 DNA is TGTGCCAGCTCACCCCGTGGGGGAAAGTCTAGACGCAATCAGCCCCAGCATTTT. This sequence joins TRBV18 and TRBJ1-5; maybe TRBD1 (5 bases). With 3 bases removed from V and 2 bases from J, the gap between germline ends came to 20 bases. The CDR3 loop spans 18 amino acids. The V gene's germline CDR1 is KGHSH and CDR2 LQKENI.

This clonotype has just a few counts. The chain links TRBV5-1 to TRBJ1-1; TRBD1 matches at 9 bases. J was trimmed by 4 bases and V by 0 bases; bases with no gene match: 4. Germline V CDR1 and CDR2: SGHRS, YFSETQ. The CDR3 loop spans 15 amino acids. CDR3 region: CASSLGQGGPTEAFF. CDR3 bases: TGCGCCAGCAGCTTGGGACAGGGGGGCCCCACTGAAGCTTTCTTT.

This clonotype was observed at least ten times. The chain carries TRBV4-2 and TRBJ2-2; D possibly corresponds to TRBD1 (8 bases). In germline, CDR1 is LGHNA, CDR2 YNFKEQ. CDR3 length equals 14 residues. Trimming left V 6 bases short and J 5 bases short, with 13 bases between. DNA of the CDR3: TGTGCCAGCAGGATACAGGGGGGGACCGGGGAGCTGTTTTTT. Translating it yields CASRIQGGTGELFF.

Ten or more counts support this clonotype. The chain recombines TRBV20-1 with TRBJ2-7; 7 bases agree with TRBD1. V lost 1 base, J lost 3 bases, and 3 bases stayed unmatched. Germline-derived CDR1 and CDR2 are DFQATT and SNEGSKA (reference sequence). CDR3 length equals 13 residues. CDR3 sequence: CSARGNRGYEQYF. CDR3 nucleotide sequence: TGCAGTGCTAGAGGCAACAGGGGCTACGAGCAGTACTTC.

This clonotype was recorded many times. CDR3 amino acids: CASSLMPAGGQSEQFF. Here the CDR3 DNA reads TGTGCCAGCAGCTTAATGCCAGCGGGGGGGCAAAGTGAGCAGTTCTTC. The chain links TRBV7-2 to TRBJ2-1; 10 bases line up with TRBD2. Germline trimming cut 2 bases from V and 9 bases from J; bases unmatched to any gene: 10. CDR1 is SGHTA, CDR2 FQGNSA, per germline. The CDR3 runs 16 residues.

In regard to this clonotype: A far bigger clonotype differs at one base, so this is likely a read error. The rearrangement uses TRBV12-3 or TRBV12-4 and TRBJ2-6, with TRBD1 matching 7 bases. This CDR3 region has 11 residues. The chain's CDR3 is CAISRGSGQTF. CDR3 in DNA: TGTGCCATCAGCAGGGGGTCGGGACAGACCTTC.

This clonotype was counted ten times or more. This may be a read error: a much more frequent sequence differs by one nucleotide. The V call is TRBV7-3, the J call TRBJ2-1, with D possibly being TRBD1 or TRBD2 (5 bases each). From germline, CDR1 is SGHTA and CDR2 FQGTGA. CDR3 length: 16 amino acids. The CDR3 region has the DNA TGTGCCAGCAGCTACGGGACCGCTCTTAATGGTCATGAGCAGCTCTTC. This codes for CASSYGTALNGHEQLF.

This clonotype was seen ten or more times. The chain has TRBV10-3 and TRBJ1-2; D is possibly TRBD1 (6 bases). CDR3 size: 13 residues. With 4 bases removed from V and 5 bases from J, the gap between germline ends came to 11 bases. From germline, CDR1 is ENHRY and CDR2 SYGVKD. DNA for the CDR3: TGTGCCATCAGTGCGAAGGGGGAGTATGGCTACACCTTC. Protein sequence: CAISAKGEYGYTF.

This clonotype was detected many times. The rearrangement joins TRBV12-3 or TRBV12-4 to TRBJ2-7; perhaps TRBD1 as D (5 bases). The length of the CDR3 is 14 residues. Trimming left V 6 bases short and J 0 bases short, with 12 bases between. The CDR3 coding sequence is TGTGCCAGCAGCACCTCCGACAGCTCCTACGAGCAGTACTTC. This translates into CASSTSDSSYEQYF.